These T cell receptor beta chains were read from a single sample in a study of shared clonotypes between healthy human individuals. Assay used: immunoSEQ multiplex PCR; TCRdb lists only in-frame clones, some missing. The sample yields over 1.4 million clones, over 95% seen once. Material: naive CD4+ T cells sorted from blood. The origin of the receptors is a man in his thirties or forties in good health. Both conserved end residues are trimmed from each CDR3. A clone size is listed for some rows: how often the clone was seen (once, few, many), or a class if it is expanded.

V gene	J gene	clone size	CDR3 protein
TRBV15	TRBJ1-5	NA	ATSSRLGNQPQH
TRBV5-6	TRBJ2-3	NA	ASSWGRRAAQY
TRBV10-3	TRBJ2-3	NA	AISGGIGTDTQY
TRBV5-4	TRBJ2-7	NA	ASSLGQAFPYTYEQY
TRBV4-3	TRBJ2-7	NA	ASSQGQGNTPGEQY
TRBV7-2	TRBJ2-5	NA	ASSLISNQETQY
TRBV11-2	TRBJ2-7	NA	ASSSVGLEQY
TRBV28	TRBJ1-1	NA	ASSAWLTEAF
TRBV14	TRBJ1-2	NA	ASSQEGHHSGYGYT
TRBV5-5	TRBJ2-3	NA	ASSLVGTDTQY
TRBV19	TRBJ2-3	NA	ASSPSSGRDTDTQY
TRBV5-1	TRBJ1-2	NA	ASSLGRVEGYGYT
TRBV5-8	TRBJ1-2	NA	ASSLTGRTHYGYT
TRBV7-8	TRBJ2-5	NA	ASSRKETQY
TRBV10-1	TRBJ2-5	NA	ASSDLPNRETQY
TRBV12-2	TRBJ2-7	NA	ASRLAQGRGTSGSYEQY
TRBV5-4	TRBJ1-2	NA	ASRSDTGGANYGYT
TRBV7-6	TRBJ2-2	NA	ASSLMSGFDTGELF
TRBV7-2	TRBJ2-3	once	ASSLLQGTSTDTQY
TRBV5-1	TRBJ1-2	NA	ASSLETGAGNYGYT
TRBV5-6	TRBJ2-3	NA	ASSLPGEDTQY
TRBV11-3	TRBJ2-2	NA	ASSLSGRMGSQDTGELF
TRBV2	TRBJ2-5	NA	ASRVETQY
TRBV2	TRBJ2-7	NA	ASSDRGGSEQY
TRBV6-5	TRBJ2-7	NA	ASRAGSPSYEQY
TRBV6-6	TRBJ2-3	NA	ASSKSGNTQY
TRBV6-1	TRBJ2-7	NA	ASGIFGSYEQY
TRBV9	TRBJ1-2	NA	ASSVGEGRGYT
TRBV6-5	TRBJ2-6	NA	ASSWSGSGANVLT
TRBV29-1	TRBJ1-5	NA	SGSQGSNQPQH
TRBV7-8	TRBJ1-4	NA	ASSFPPWDRGREKLF
TRBV14	TRBJ1-5	NA	ASSRPRPGGGNQPQH
TRBV29-1	TRBJ1-2	NA	SVGRVITNYGYT
TRBV30	TRBJ1-5	NA	AWKGSQGDGQPQH
TRBV6-5	TRBJ2-4	NA	ASSISGQNIQY
TRBV6-5	TRBJ1-4	NA	ASSDRNEKLF
TRBV30	TRBJ2-1	NA	AWSPDSYNEQF
TRBV28	TRBJ1-2	NA	ASSSTGGAGAGYT
TRBV7-2	TRBJ1-4	NA	ASSLEPQATDEKLF
TRBV9	TRBJ1-1	NA	ASTLMSPNTEAF
TRBV6-5	TRBJ2-7	NA	ASSYRWLAGTYEQY
TRBV18	TRBJ2-1	NA	ASSGGVDYNEQF
TRBV10-3	TRBJ2-7	NA	AISEYSYEQY
TRBV19	TRBJ2-1	NA	ASRQTGGLLYNEQF
TRBV5-6	TRBJ2-5	NA	ASSFAVSETQY
TRBV5-1	TRBJ1-1	NA	ASSLWGNTEAF
TRBV5-1	TRBJ2-2	NA	ASSFDNANTGELF
TRBV27	TRBJ2-1	once	ASSFLGAGVFNEQF
TRBV7-9	TRBJ2-2	once	ASSTQTGLAGELF
TRBV5-4	TRBJ1-4	NA	ASSLALDRDEKLF
TRBV2	TRBJ2-2	NA	ASSVLGWGSDTGELF
TRBV19	TRBJ1-1	NA	ASSNGQGALTEAF
TRBV7-7	TRBJ2-7	NA	GQREWTNEGYEQY
TRBV28	TRBJ2-7	NA	ASSRGSYEQY
TRBV2	TRBJ1-2	NA	ASSQPPGGVSGYT
TRBV6-5	TRBJ2-7	NA	ASSTGQGAPQQY
TRBV23-1	TRBJ2-1	NA	ASSQVSGRACNEQF
TRBV6-5	TRBJ2-7	NA	ASSYFSGAAYEQY